This T cell receptor (beta chain) was captured by sequencing in a study of monozygotic twins with inflammatory bowel disease. Study-level points and caveats: Among IBD patients, TCRbeta diversity (inverse Simpson) was lower than in healthy co-twins. Concordance status among twins (concordant versus discordant) showed no link to repertoire similarity, possibly from limited power. The study supported no single strong signal or clonotype linked to IBD.

No DNA is given; TCRdb re-called the 5' RACE reads and lists each CDR3 protein once. This sample's clone table lists around 210,000 distinct CDR3 sequences. Note on this clonotype: What it recognizes is unknown.

The CDR3 has 14 amino acids. From germline, CDR1 is DFQATT and CDR2 SNEGSKA (reference sequence). The sequenced sample was blood. The TCR originated in a human donor with ulcerative colitis or Crohn's disease, or a healthy co-twin of an affected twin (not recorded which). The rearrangement joins TRBV20-1 to TRBJ2-7; TCRdb's D gene call, TRBD1, goes unchecked for lack of DNA. The chain's CDR3 is CSAPIRDTSYEQYF.